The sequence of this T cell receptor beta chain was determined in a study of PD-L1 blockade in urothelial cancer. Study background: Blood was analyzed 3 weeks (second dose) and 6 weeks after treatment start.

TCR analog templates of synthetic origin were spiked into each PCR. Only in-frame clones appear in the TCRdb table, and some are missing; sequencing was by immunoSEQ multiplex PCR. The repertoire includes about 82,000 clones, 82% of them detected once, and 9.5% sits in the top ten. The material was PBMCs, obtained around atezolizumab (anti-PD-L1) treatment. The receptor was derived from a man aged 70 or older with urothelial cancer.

The CDR3 here is CASSLGTSGRVNEQFF. The CDR3 region has the DNA TGTGCCAGCAGCCTGGGGACTAGCGGGAGAGTCAATGAGCAGTTCTTC. This chain connects TRBV11-3 to TRBJ2-1; 14 bases fit TRBD2. V trimming: 5 bases; J trimming: 6 bases; junction bases outside the gene matches: 6. The CDR3 has 16 amino acids. CDR1 SGHNT and CDR2 YENEEA come from the germline V gene.